Below are 5 T cell receptor beta chains sequenced from a single sample in a study of preoperative IRX-2 immunotherapy in early breast cancer. The method was immunoSEQ multiplex PCR; TCRdb's version includes in-frame clones alone and lacks a portion of them. In the table there are about 43,000 clones, around 96% of which are singletons. Specified treatment: preoperative locoregional IRX-2 cytokine immunotherapy. Sequences were derived from tumor tissue, sampled after IRX-2 immunotherapy. The receptors originated from a human donor with breast cancer.

The rearrangement links TRBV5-1 to TRBJ1-4; tentatively, D is TRBD1 (6 bases). CDR1 is SGHRS and CDR2 is YFSETQ in the germline V gene. Trimming cost V 7 bases and J 2 bases, with 21 bases left between them. CDR3 length: 17 amino acids. CDR3 sequence (DNA): TGCGCCAGCGGACCAGGGGCAGGGCCGTCGACTAATGAAAAACTGTTTTTT. Protein sequence: CASGPGAGPSTNEKLFF.

This rearrangement joins TRBV2 to TRBJ2-1, with D unclear. The V end lost 2 bases, the J end lost 13 bases, and 12 bases lay between the germline ends. The CDR3 spans 12 residues. Germline CDR1 SNHLY, CDR2 FYNNEI. The CDR3 bases are TGTGCCAGCAGTGAAAGGTACGAGAGACAGTTCTTC. Its protein is CASSERYERQFF.

The chain combines TRBV6-1 with TRBJ1-2; 10 bases map to TRBD1. After removal of 3 bases from V and 2 bases from J, the junction contained 3 bases not matched to a gene. Germline V CDR1 and CDR2: MNHNS, SASEGT. The CDR3 contains 15 residues. This CDR3 is CASSERTGGNYGYTF. CDR3 sequence (DNA): TGTGCCAGCAGTGAGCGGACAGGGGGGAACTATGGCTACACCTTC.

This chain joins TRBV19 and TRBJ2-7; TRBD2 might be the D (5 bases). Trimming shortened V by 9 bases and J by 4 bases, and 19 bases separated the two germline ends. Germline loops: CDR1 LNHDA, CDR2 SQIVND (reference sequence). The CDR3 totals 14 residues. The CDR3 reads CASSVREISYEQYF. The CDR3 coding sequence is TGTGCCAGCAGCGTACGGGAAATCTCTTACGAGCAGTACTTC.

The V gene is TRBV7-2, the J gene TRBJ1-5; D remains ambiguous. V shed 2 bases and J shed 3 bases, with 17 bases lying between them. The V gene's germline CDR1 is SGHTA and CDR2 FQGNSA. The CDR3 has 17 residues. The CDR3 sequence is CASSLPRVEGFNQPQHF. In nucleotides, the CDR3 is TGTGCCAGCAGCTTACCACGGGTTGAAGGATTCAATCAGCCCCAGCATTTT.